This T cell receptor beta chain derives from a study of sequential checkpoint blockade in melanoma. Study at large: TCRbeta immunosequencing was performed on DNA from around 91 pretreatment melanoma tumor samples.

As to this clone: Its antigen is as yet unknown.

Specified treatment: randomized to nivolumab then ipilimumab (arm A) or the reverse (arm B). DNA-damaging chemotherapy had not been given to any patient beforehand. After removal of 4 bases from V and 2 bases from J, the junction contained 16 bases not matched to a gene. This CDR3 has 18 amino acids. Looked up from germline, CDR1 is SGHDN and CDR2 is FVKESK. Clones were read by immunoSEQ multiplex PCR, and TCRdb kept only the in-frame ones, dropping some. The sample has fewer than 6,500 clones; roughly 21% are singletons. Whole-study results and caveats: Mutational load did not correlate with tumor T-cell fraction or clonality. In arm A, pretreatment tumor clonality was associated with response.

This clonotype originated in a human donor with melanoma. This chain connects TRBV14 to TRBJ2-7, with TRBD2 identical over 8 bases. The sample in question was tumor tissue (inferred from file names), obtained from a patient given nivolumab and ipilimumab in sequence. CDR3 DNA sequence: TGTGCCAGCAGCCGTCTAGCGGGTTCCGACCCCAAAGCCTACGAGCAGTACTTC. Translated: CASSRLAGSDPKAYEQYF.